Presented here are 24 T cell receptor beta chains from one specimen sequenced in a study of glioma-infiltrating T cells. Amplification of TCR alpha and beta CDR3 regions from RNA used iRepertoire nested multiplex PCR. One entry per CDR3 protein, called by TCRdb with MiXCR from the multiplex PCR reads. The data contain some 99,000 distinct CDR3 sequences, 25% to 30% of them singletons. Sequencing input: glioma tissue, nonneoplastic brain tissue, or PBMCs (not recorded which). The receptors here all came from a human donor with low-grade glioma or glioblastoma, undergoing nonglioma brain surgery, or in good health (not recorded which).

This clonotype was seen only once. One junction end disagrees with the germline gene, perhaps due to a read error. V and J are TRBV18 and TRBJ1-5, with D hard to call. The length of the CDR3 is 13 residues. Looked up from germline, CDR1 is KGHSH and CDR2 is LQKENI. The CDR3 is CAISPQKKQPQHF. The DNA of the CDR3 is TGTGCCATCTCACCACAAAAGAAACAGCCCCAGCATTTT. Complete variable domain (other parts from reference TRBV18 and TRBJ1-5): NAGVMQNPRHLVRRRGQEARLRCSPMKGHSHVYWYRQLPEEGLKFMVYLQKENIIDESGMPKERFSAEFPKEGPSILRIQQVVRGDSAAYFCAISPQKKQPQHFGDGTRLSIL.

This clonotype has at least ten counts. The CDR3 protein is CASSYGKGVDTQYF. DNA for the CDR3: TGCGCCAGCAGCTATGGGAAAGGGGTCGATACGCAGTATTTT. The gene calls are TRBV5-1 and TRBJ2-3; D might be TRBD1 (5 bases). The V gene lost 3 bases and the J gene lost 6 bases, with 14 bases spanning the gap. Germline values: CDR1 SGHRS, CDR2 YFSETQ. The CDR3 runs 14 residues.

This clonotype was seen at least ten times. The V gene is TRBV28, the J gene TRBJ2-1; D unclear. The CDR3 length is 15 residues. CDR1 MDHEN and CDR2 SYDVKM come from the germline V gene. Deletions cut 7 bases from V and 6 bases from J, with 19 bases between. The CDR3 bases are TGTGCCAGCACCCTATCCCGGACCTTAAGCAATGAGCAGTTCTTC. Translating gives CASTLSRTLSNEQFF.

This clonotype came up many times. CDR3 region: CASSLSGTGGFNEQFF. CDR3 bases: TGTGCCAGCAGTTTAAGCGGGACAGGGGGGTTCAATGAGCAGTTCTTC. This sequence joins TRBV12-3 or TRBV12-4 and TRBJ2-1, with TRBD1 matching 11 bases. V was pared by 2 bases and J by 6 bases, with 6 bases of the junction left unmatched. CDR3 length equals 16 residues.

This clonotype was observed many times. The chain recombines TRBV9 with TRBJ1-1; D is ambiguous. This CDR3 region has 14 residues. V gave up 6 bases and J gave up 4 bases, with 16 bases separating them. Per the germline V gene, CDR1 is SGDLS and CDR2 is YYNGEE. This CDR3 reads CASTPSWGFTEAFF. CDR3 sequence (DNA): TGTGCCAGCACCCCTTCGTGGGGATTCACTGAAGCTTTCTTT.

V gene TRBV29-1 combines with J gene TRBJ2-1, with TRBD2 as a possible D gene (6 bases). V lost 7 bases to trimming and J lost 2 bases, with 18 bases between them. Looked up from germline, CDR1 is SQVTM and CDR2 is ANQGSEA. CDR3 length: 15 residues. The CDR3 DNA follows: TGCAGCGGTAAACGTGGGACTGGGCCCTACAATGAGCAGTTCTTC. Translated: CSGKRGTGPYNEQFF.

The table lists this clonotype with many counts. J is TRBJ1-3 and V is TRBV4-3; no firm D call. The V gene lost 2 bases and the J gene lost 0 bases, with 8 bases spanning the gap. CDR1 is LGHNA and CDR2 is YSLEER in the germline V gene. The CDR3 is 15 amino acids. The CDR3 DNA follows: TGCGCCAGCAGCCAAAGACAAAGCTCTGGAAACACCATATATTTT. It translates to CASSQRQSSGNTIYF.

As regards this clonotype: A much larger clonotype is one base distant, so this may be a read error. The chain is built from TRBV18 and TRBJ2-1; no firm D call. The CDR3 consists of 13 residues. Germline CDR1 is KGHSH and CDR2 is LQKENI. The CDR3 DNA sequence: TGTGCCAGCTCACCACTTGTTGTGAATGAGCATTTCTTC. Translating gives CASSPLVVNEHFF.

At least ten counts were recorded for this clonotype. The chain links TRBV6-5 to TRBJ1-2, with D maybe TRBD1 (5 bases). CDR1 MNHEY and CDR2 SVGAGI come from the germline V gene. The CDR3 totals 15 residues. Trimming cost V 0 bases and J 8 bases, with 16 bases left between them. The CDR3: CASSYSLSRAQGYTF. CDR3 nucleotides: TGTGCCAGCAGTTACTCGTTAAGCAGGGCTCAAGGCTACACCTTC.

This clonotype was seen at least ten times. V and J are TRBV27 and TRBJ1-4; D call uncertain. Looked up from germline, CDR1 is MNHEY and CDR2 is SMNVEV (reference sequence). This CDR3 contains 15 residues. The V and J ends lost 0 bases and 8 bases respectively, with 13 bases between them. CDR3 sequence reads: CASSLSGSWQEKLFF. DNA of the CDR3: TGTGCCAGCAGTTTATCGGGCAGCTGGCAGGAAAAACTGTTTTTT.

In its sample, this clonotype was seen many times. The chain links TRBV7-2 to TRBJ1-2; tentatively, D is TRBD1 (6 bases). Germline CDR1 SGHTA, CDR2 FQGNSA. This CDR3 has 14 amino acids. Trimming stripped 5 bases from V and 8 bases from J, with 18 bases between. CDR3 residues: CASSGGRAIEGYTF. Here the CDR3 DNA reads TGTGCCAGCAGCGGGGGCCGGGCCATAGAGGGCTACACCTTC.

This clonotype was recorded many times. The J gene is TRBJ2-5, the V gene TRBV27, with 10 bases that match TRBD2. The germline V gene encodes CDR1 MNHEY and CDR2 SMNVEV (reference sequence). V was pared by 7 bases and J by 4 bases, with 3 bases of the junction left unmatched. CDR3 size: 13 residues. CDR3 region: CASMEREGETQYF. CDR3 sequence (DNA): TGTGCCAGCATGGAGCGGGAGGGAGAGACCCAGTACTTC.

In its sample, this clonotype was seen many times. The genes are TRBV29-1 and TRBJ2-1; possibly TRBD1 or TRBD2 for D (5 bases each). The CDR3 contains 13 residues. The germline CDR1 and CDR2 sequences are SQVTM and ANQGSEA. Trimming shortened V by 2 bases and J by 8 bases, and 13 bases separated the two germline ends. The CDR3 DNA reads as TGCAGCGTTGAATACAGGATCGGGGATGAGCAGTTCTTC. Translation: CSVEYRIGDEQFF.

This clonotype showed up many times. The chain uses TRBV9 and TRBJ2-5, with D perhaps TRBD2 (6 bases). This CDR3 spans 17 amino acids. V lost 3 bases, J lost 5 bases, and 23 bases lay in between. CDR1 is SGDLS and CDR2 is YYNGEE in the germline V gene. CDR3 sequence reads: CASSARPGSSRGETQYF. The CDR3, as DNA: TGTGCCAGCAGCGCCCGTCCCGGGAGTTCGCGAGGGGAGACCCAGTACTTC.

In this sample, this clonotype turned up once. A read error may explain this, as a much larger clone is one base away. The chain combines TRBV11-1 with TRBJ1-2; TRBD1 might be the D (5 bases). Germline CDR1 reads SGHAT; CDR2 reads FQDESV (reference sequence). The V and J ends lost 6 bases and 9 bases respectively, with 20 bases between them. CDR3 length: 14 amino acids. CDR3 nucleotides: TGTGCCAGCAGGGGGGGGTCGGGGGATAATTGCTACACCTTC. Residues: CASRGGSGDNCYTF.

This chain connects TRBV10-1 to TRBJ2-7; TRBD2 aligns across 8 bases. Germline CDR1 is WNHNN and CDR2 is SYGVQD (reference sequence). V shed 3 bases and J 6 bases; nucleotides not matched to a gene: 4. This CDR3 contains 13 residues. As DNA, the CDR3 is TGCGCCAGCAGTGATCCTAGCGGGCTCGAGCAGTACTTC. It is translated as CASSDPSGLEQYF.

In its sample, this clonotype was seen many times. The CDR3 reads CASCPGQVVSGNTIYF. DNA of the CDR3: TGTGCCAGCTGCCCCGGACAGGTAGTCTCTGGAAACACCATATATTTT. The chain is built from TRBV6-1 and TRBJ1-3, with TRBD1 identical over 7 bases. The germline V gene encodes CDR1 MNHNS and CDR2 SASEGT. The V and J ends lost 8 bases and 0 bases, in that order; junction bases with no gene match: 10. CDR3 size: 16 residues.

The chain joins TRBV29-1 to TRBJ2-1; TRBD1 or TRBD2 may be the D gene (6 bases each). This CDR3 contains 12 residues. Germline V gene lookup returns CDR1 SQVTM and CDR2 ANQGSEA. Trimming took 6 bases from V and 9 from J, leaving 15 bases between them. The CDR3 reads CSVGPRGLEQFF. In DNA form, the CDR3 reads TGCAGCGTAGGACCCCGGGGGCTTGAGCAGTTCTTC.

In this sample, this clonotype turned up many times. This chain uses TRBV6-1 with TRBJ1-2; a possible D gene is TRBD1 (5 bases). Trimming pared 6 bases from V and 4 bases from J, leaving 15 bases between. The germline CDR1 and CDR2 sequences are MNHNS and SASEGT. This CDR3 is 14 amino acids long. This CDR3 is CASRIIQAAYGYTF. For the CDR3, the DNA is TGTGCCAGCAGGATCATACAGGCCGCCTATGGCTACACCTTC.

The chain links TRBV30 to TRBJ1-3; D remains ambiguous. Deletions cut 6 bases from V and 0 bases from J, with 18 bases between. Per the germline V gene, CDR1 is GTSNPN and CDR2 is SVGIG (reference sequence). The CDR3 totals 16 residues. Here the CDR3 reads CACQAPGRSSGNTIYF. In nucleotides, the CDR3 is TGTGCCTGCCAAGCACCCGGACGGAGCTCTGGAAACACCATATATTTT. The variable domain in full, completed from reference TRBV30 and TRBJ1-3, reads SQTIHQWPATLVQPVGSPLSLECTVEGTSNPNLYWYRQAAGRGLQLLFYSVGIGQISSEVPQNLSASRPQDRQFILSSKKLLLSDSGFYLCACQAPGRSSGNTIYFGEGSWLTVV.

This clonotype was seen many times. In DNA form, the CDR3 reads TGTGCCAGCAGCTGGGCCTCAGGGACCACTACCTACGAGCAGTACTTC. Translated, it gives CASSWASGTTTYEQYF. The chain couples TRBV7-2 to TRBJ2-7; D may match TRBD1 or TRBD2 (5 bases each). With 4 bases removed from V and 2 bases from J, the gap between germline ends came to 18 bases. The CDR3 totals 16 residues. The germline V gene has CDR1 SGHTA and CDR2 FQGNSA. Variable domain in full (rest from reference TRBV7-2 and TRBJ2-7): GAGVSQSPSNKVTEKGKDVELRCDPISGHTALYWYRQSLGQGLEFLIYFQGNSAPDKSGLPSDRFSAERTGGSVSTLTIQRTQQEDSAVYLCASSWASGTTTYEQYFGPGTRLTVT.

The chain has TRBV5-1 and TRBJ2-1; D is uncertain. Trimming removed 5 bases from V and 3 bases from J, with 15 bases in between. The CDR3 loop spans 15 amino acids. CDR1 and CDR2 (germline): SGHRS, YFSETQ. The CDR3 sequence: CASSPIVRNYNEQFF. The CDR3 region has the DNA TGCGCCAGCAGTCCTATTGTAAGGAACTACAATGAGCAGTTCTTC. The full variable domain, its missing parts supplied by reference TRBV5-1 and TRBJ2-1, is KAGVTQTPRYLIKTRGQQVTLSCSPISGHRSVSWYQQTPGQGLQFLFEYFSETQRNKGNFPGRFSGRQFSNSRSEMNVSTLELGDSALYLCASSPIVRNYNEQFFGPGTRLTVL.

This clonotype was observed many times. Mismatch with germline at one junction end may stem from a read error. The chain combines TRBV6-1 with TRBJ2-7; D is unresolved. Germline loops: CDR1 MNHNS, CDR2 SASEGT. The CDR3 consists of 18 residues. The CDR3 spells CASRQSPGQNDVPDEQYF. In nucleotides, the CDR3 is TGTGCCAGCAGGCAATCTCCCGGGCAGAATGACGTCCCCGACGAGCAATACTTC.

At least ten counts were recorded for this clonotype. The CDR3 is CASSEEGLGTEAFF. CDR3 DNA sequence: TGTGCCAGCAGTGAAGAGGGTTTGGGCACTGAAGCTTTCTTT. The chain links TRBV2 to TRBJ1-1, with D unclear. V was trimmed by 1 base and J by 4 bases, leaving 10 bases between them. Germline V gives CDR1 SNHLY, CDR2 FYNNEI. The CDR3 length is 14 residues.